Presented here are 3 T cell receptor beta chains from one specimen sequenced in a study of T cells expressing NK-cell markers. TCRdb re-called the 5' RACE reads; every CDR3 protein appears as one record, without DNA. This repertoire comprises 500,000 or so distinct CDR3 sequences; its ten largest clones make up 3.5% to 4.5%. Sample: blood T cells: a sorted CD56 or NKG2C T cell subset, CD4+ or CD8+ T cells, or bulk PBMC T cells (not recorded which). The receptors derive from a man aged 18 to 29 in good health.

J is TRBJ2-1 and V is TRBV5-1; absent DNA, TCRdb's TRBD2 call cannot be checked. CDR1 and CDR2 (germline): SGHRS, YFSETQ. CDR3 size: 13 residues. CDR3 sequence reads: CASSLAGPNEQFF.

The chain employs TRBV10-3 and TRBJ2-3; the D call of TRBD1 rests on TCRdb alone, since no DNA is present to check it. The CDR3 covers 14 residues. CDR1 is ENHRY, CDR2 SYGVKD, per germline. The CDR3 spells CAISDRGTALGQYF.

The chain recombines TRBV30 with TRBJ1-3; with no DNA, the TCRdb D assignment of TRBD1 cannot be verified. The CDR3 runs to 15 residues. CDR1 is GTSNPN, CDR2 SVGIG, per germline (reference sequence). CDR3 protein: CAWSRWRLSGNTIYF.